Sequencing of this TCR beta chain was carried out in a study of graft-versus-host responses after intestinal transplantation. Study-level background: Recipients got multivisceral, liver-intestinal, or isolated intestinal transplants. Anti-thymocyte globulin was used for induction in all recipients, who then took tacrolimus and steroids for roughly 3 years.

The CDR3 has 15 amino acids. The trim removed 3 bases at V and 0 bases at J, leaving 2 bases unmatched. The germline CDR1 and CDR2 sequences are KGHSH and LQKENI. Clones were sequenced by immunoSEQ multiplex PCR, and TCRdb holds only the in-frame ones, with some missing. In the table there are fewer than 20,000 clones, 95% of which are singletons. V is TRBV18 and J is TRBJ2-7; 10 bases line up with TRBD1. This material consisted of PBMCs, taken 23 days after intestinal transplant. This receptor was identified in a human patient who received an intestinal transplant, so some T cells may come from the graft donor. The chain's CDR3 is CASSPGQGHSYEQYF. For the CDR3, the DNA is TGTGCCAGCTCACCGGGACAGGGGCACTCCTACGAGCAGTACTTC. Combining the CDR3 with reference TRBV18 and TRBJ2-7 gives the whole variable domain NAGVMQNPRHLVRRRGQEARLRCSPMKGHSHVYWYRQLPEEGLKFMVYLQKENIIDESGMPKERFSAEFPKEGPSILRIQQVVRGDSAAYFCASSPGQGHSYEQYFGPGTRLTVT.